Presented here are 24 T cell receptor beta chains from one specimen sequenced in a study of T-cell memory formation after mild COVID-19. TCRdb processed the 5' RACE reads anew with MiXCR; each CDR3 protein has one entry. The table includes 350,000 to 450,000 distinct CDR3 sequences, roughly 24% detected once. Sequences were obtained from PBMCs or a T cell subset sorted from them (not recorded which). The receptors were gathered from an adult woman who had mild COVID-19 (a few samples of this study predate the infection). Cell type and time point are not known.

This clonotype was observed a few times. The J gene is TRBJ2-1, the V gene TRBV12-3 or TRBV12-4; D is unclear. Between the trimmed V and J ends, which lost 7 bases and 9 bases, there was a span of 10 bases. This CDR3 is 11 amino acids long. As DNA, the CDR3 is TGTGCCAGCACCCTCTTTGGTGAGCAGTTCTTC. Protein product: CASTLFGEQFF.

The chain is built from TRBV18 and TRBJ2-5, with TRBD1 as a possible D gene (7 bases). V lost 2 bases to trimming and J lost 3 bases, with 19 bases between them. CDR1 KGHSH and CDR2 LQKENI come from the germline V gene. The CDR3 has 17 amino acids. The DNA for the CDR3 is TGTGCCAGCTCACCAGAATTCCCACAGGGGAGGAAAGAGACCCAGTACTTC. Its protein is CASSPEFPQGRKETQYF. Based on the CDR3 plus reference TRBV18 and TRBJ2-5, the full variable domain is NAGVMQNPRHLVRRRGQEARLRCSPMKGHSHVYWYRQLPEEGLKFMVYLQKENIIDESGMPKERFSAEFPKEGPSILRIQQVVRGDSAAYFCASSPEFPQGRKETQYFGPGTRLLVL.

This chain links TRBV20-1 with TRBJ2-5, with unresolved D. Germline loops: CDR1 DFQATT, CDR2 SNEGSKA (reference sequence). The CDR3 totals 14 residues. Deletions cut 1 base from V and 0 bases from J, with 9 bases between. The CDR3 region has the DNA TGCAGTGCTAGAGTTACGGCAGACCAAGAGACCCAGTACTTC. Translated, it gives CSARVTADQETQYF.

The J gene is TRBJ1-1, the V gene TRBV24-1; D may be TRBD1 (5 bases). The CDR3 is 16 residues long. CDR1 is KGHDR, CDR2 SFDVKD, per germline. V was cut by 3 bases and J by 1 base, with 14 bases left in between. As DNA, the CDR3 is TGTGCCACCAGTGATGACGACAGCGGCAAGAACACTGAAGCTTTCTTT. Protein sequence: CATSDDDSGKNTEAFF.

The genes are TRBV5-4 and TRBJ2-7; a possible D gene is TRBD2 (5 bases). CDR3 size: 15 residues. V was clipped by 0 bases and J by 1 base, with 11 bases between them. CDR1 SGHNT and CDR2 YYREEE come from the germline V gene (reference sequence). The CDR3 bases are TGTGCCAGCAGCTTGGCCGGGCTAGCTTCCTACGAGCAGTACTTC. It codes for CASSLAGLASYEQYF.

This clonotype was found a few times. This chain links TRBV12-3 or TRBV12-4 with TRBJ2-5; 8 nucleotides align to TRBD2. The CDR3 spans 15 residues. J gave up 2 bases and V 5 bases, and 7 bases lay outside the gene matches. This CDR3 is CASSHTGGEQETQYF. The CDR3, as DNA: TGTGCCAGCAGTCACACGGGAGGGGAACAAGAGACCCAGTACTTC.

This chain uses TRBV6-5 with TRBJ1-2; D is uncertain. CDR1 is MNHEY, CDR2 SVGAGI, per germline. This CDR3 has 14 amino acids. V lost 2 bases and J lost 7, with 14 bases in between. CDR3 sequence (DNA): TGTGCCAGCAGTTACAATGCGGGCGGGTTTGGCTACACCTTC. Its protein product is CASSYNAGGFGYTF.

The chain joins TRBV20-1 to TRBJ1-3; D gene unclear. Germline CDR1 DFQATT, CDR2 SNEGSKA (reference sequence). There are 12 residues in the CDR3. The V end lost 7 bases, the J end lost 3 bases, and 10 bases lay between the germline ends. The CDR3, as DNA: TGCAGTGTAAAGACGCGTGGAAACACCATATATTTT. It specifies CSVKTRGNTIYF.

There are a few counts of this clonotype. The chain recombines TRBV24-1 with TRBJ1-1; 7 nucleotides match TRBD1. Germline V gives CDR1 KGHDR, CDR2 SFDVKD. J gave up 1 base and V 4 bases, and 5 bases lay outside the gene matches. This CDR3 contains 15 residues. The CDR3 here is CATSDSGQSNTEAFF. The CDR3 DNA follows: TGTGCCACCAGTGACTCGGGACAGTCGAACACTGAAGCTTTCTTT.

The table lists this clonotype with a few counts. This chain connects TRBV7-2 to TRBJ2-2; D is perhaps TRBD2 (6 bases). V was pared by 5 bases and J by 4 bases, with 14 bases between. Per the germline V gene, CDR1 is SGHTA and CDR2 is FQGNSA. The CDR3 length is 15 residues. The CDR3 DNA reads as TGTGCCAGCAGCGGCGGACTACGAGGCACCGGGGAGCTGTTTTTT. This translates into CASSGGLRGTGELFF.

The sample holds a few counts of this clonotype. V usage is TRBV7-2 and J usage is TRBJ2-5; 10 nucleotides match TRBD2. From germline, CDR1 is SGHTA and CDR2 FQGNSA. V trimming: 1 base; J trimming: 4 bases; junction bases outside the gene matches: 6. The CDR3 extends over 16 amino acids. The CDR3 region is CASSLVAGGVVETQYF. In DNA, the CDR3 is TGTGCCAGCAGCTTAGTAGCGGGGGGTGTGGTAGAGACCCAGTACTTC.

This sequence joins TRBV2 and TRBJ1-5, with D possibly being TRBD1 (5 bases). The CDR3 contains 13 residues. The ends were cut back, 5 bases at V and 3 bases at J, with 8 bases in the middle. CDR1 and CDR2 from the germline V gene are SNHLY and FYNNEI. The CDR3, as DNA: TGTGCCAGCAGTTACAGGTCCAATCAGCCCCAGCATTTT. As protein: CASSYRSNQPQHF.

The gene calls are TRBV12-3 or TRBV12-4 and TRBJ1-2; D not certain. The ends were cut back, 1 base at V and 4 bases at J, with 7 bases in the middle. The CDR3 has 13 residues. The CDR3 region is CASSLGGIYGYTF. The CDR3 nucleotides are TGTGCCAGCAGTTTAGGAGGGATCTATGGCTACACCTTC.

The sample holds a few counts of this clonotype. The chain is built from TRBV5-1 and TRBJ2-1, with 9 bases matching TRBD2. Germline lookup yields CDR1 SGHRS and CDR2 YFSETQ. This CDR3 comprises 14 residues. V shed 0 bases, J shed 7 bases, and the junction held 2 bases outside the gene matches. CDR3 bases: TGCGCCAGCAGCTTGGGACTAGCGGCTAATGAGCAGTTCTTC. The encoded protein is CASSLGLAANEQFF.

This clonotype showed up just a few times. V gene TRBV11-3 combines with J gene TRBJ1-1; no reliable D call. CDR1 is SGHNT, CDR2 YENEEA, per germline. Deletions cut 5 bases from V and 0 bases from J, with 7 bases between. The CDR3 has 13 amino acids. DNA for the CDR3: TGTGCCAGCAGCCACAACATGAACACTGAAGCTTTCTTT. Encoded protein: CASSHNMNTEAFF.

The rearrangement links TRBV10-3 to TRBJ2-3; perhaps D is TRBD1 or TRBD2 (5 bases each). The CDR3 sequence is 14 residues long. V lost 7 bases to trimming and J lost 3 bases, with 14 bases between them. The germline V gene has CDR1 ENHRY and CDR2 SYGVKD. The CDR3 nucleotides are TGTGCCATCACCCCTTCGGGGCAGACAGATACGCAGTATTTT. It specifies CAITPSGQTDTQYF.

This clonotype turned up a few times. J is TRBJ1-2 and V is TRBV20-1; D perhaps matches TRBD1 (5 bases). CDR1 is DFQATT, CDR2 SNEGSKA, per germline (reference sequence). This CDR3 is 14 amino acids long. Trimming cost V 0 bases and J 8 bases, with 16 bases left between them. The CDR3 DNA sequence: TGCAGTGCTAGAGATCTGCGGGGAGGGGTGGGCTACACCTTC. This gives the protein CSARDLRGGVGYTF.

This clonotype was detected a few times. The chain couples TRBV29-1 to TRBJ2-3, with TRBD2 identical over 8 bases. Trimming removed 7 bases from V and 4 bases from J; junction bases left unmatched: 10. Per germline, CDR1 SQVTM and CDR2 ANQGSEA. The CDR3 length is 14 residues. The CDR3 coding sequence is TGCAGCGGGGGATACGGGAGGGGCCCAGATACGCAGTATTTT. This translates into CSGGYGRGPDTQYF.

The V call is TRBV5-1, the J call TRBJ2-3; D might be TRBD2 (6 bases). The CDR3 consists of 18 residues. CDR1 is SGHRS, CDR2 YFSETQ, per germline. Trimming removed 1 base from V and 1 base from J, with 19 bases in between. CDR3 region: CASSLLLLERAGTDTQYF. CDR3 nucleotides: TGCGCCAGCAGCTTGCTTCTCCTGGAGCGGGCCGGCACAGATACGCAGTATTTT. Using reference TRBV5-1 and TRBJ2-3 for the parts outside the CDR3, the full variable domain is KAGVTQTPRYLIKTRGQQVTLSCSPISGHRSVSWYQQTPGQGLQFLFEYFSETQRNKGNFPGRFSGRQFSNSRSEMNVSTLELGDSALYLCASSLLLLERAGTDTQYFGPGTRLTVL.

In its sample, this clonotype was seen a few times. The chain recombines TRBV12-3 or TRBV12-4 with TRBJ1-2; no clear D gene. Trimming stripped 6 bases from V and 1 base from J, with 9 bases between. The CDR3 is made up of 13 amino acids. CDR3: CASRRWGNYGYTF. The CDR3 nucleotides are TGTGCCAGCAGGCGGTGGGGTAACTATGGCTACACCTTC.

This clonotype was seen a single time. The chain recombines TRBV12-3 or TRBV12-4 with TRBJ1-1; D perhaps matches TRBD1 (5 bases). V was trimmed by 3 bases and J by 5 bases, leaving 16 bases between them. This CDR3 is 15 amino acids long. CDR3 nucleotides: TGTGCCAGCAGTTTGTCGCGCAGGTGGGGGACTGAAGCTTTCTTT. Amino acid sequence: CASSLSRRWGTEAFF.

J is TRBJ2-3 and V is TRBV7-3; D may correspond to TRBD1 or TRBD2 (5 bases each). CDR1 and CDR2 (germline): SGHTA, FQGTGA. CDR3 size: 17 residues. V was cut by 0 bases and J by 2 bases, with 15 bases left in between. DNA of the CDR3: TGTGCCAGCAGCTTAACGGGGCGCGGGCGGTCCACAGATACGCAGTATTTT. This gives the protein CASSLTGRGRSTDTQYF.

The chain couples TRBV27 to TRBJ2-3; TRBD2 agrees at 14 bases. Germline CDR1 reads MNHEY; CDR2 reads SMNVEV (reference sequence). The J segment lost 9 bases and the V segment lost 11 bases, leaving 10 bases of the junction unmatched. The CDR3 length is 14 residues. CDR3: CALGRGLAGETQYF. The CDR3 coding sequence is TGTGCCCTAGGGAGGGGACTAGCGGGAGAGACGCAGTATTTT.

J is TRBJ2-7 and V is TRBV6-2 or TRBV6-3; 11 nucleotides agree with TRBD1. Trimming took 6 bases from V and 4 from J; bases not matched to a gene: 8. The germline V gene encodes CDR1 MNHEY and CDR2 SVGEGT. The CDR3 has 15 amino acids. For the CDR3, the DNA is TGTGCCAGCAGATCACCGGGACAGGGGGTATACGAGCAGTACTTC. Protein product: CASRSPGQGVYEQYF.